The clone carrying this TCR beta chain showed up just a few times. The antigen is undetermined. The PCR had 60 Vbeta and 13 Jbeta primers. In the authors' methods: Later, an analysis found around 77 million unique TCR beta chains, and 10 million to 11 million of these were shared. Profiling relied on immunoSEQ multiplex PCR, and the TCRdb table lists in-frame clones only, not all of them. D and trimming were read from the DNA, whereas the V and J calls and clone size are those reported in that table. This sample has roughly 100,000 clones, with roughly 75% found just once. The data belong to a study of cytomegalovirus exposure and HLA in healthy donors. General study findings and limits: Roughly uniform depth of sequencing across donors was assumed in presence/absence analyses.

J lost 8 bases, V lost 7 bases, and 6 bases had no gene match. Germline values: CDR1 SNHLY, CDR2 FYNNEI. This CDR3 has 12 residues. The chain couples TRBV2 to TRBJ1-2; 8 nucleotides agree with TRBD1. Sequencing was carried out using PBMCs. The source of this sequence is a man aged 40-50 years in good health and CMV-seronegative. CDR3 DNA sequence: TGTGCCAGCAACCGACAGGGGTACGGCTACACCTTC. This gives the protein CASNRQGYGYTF.